This TCR beta chain was recorded in a study of blood T cell repertoires in COVID-19. Across the whole study: Donors in the United States, Italy and Spain gave samples during acute or convalescent COVID-19. PBMCs, B-cell-depleted T cells, or T cells provided the cDNA or gDNA that made up the material.

Deletions cut 3 bases from V and 5 bases from J, with 5 bases between. CDR1 and CDR2 from the germline V gene are SNHLY and FYNNEI. This CDR3 has 12 amino acids. The authors' processing: Amplification of reference gene primers was used by the study to estimate nucleated cell counts. Libraries were prepared by immunoSEQ multiplex PCR; TCRdb keeps only in-frame clonotypes and omits some of them. The DNA was the basis for D and trimming; V, J and clone size are from that table. The table has tens of thousands of clones, approximately 82% seen once. This TCR came from a woman between 65 and 79 years old with acute or convalescent COVID-19. Material for sequencing was peripheral blood. The V gene is TRBV2, the J gene TRBJ2-1; no reliable D call. CDR3 sequence (DNA): TGTGCCAGCAGTGACTTAAACAATGAGCAGTTCTTC. Protein sequence: CASSDLNNEQFF.